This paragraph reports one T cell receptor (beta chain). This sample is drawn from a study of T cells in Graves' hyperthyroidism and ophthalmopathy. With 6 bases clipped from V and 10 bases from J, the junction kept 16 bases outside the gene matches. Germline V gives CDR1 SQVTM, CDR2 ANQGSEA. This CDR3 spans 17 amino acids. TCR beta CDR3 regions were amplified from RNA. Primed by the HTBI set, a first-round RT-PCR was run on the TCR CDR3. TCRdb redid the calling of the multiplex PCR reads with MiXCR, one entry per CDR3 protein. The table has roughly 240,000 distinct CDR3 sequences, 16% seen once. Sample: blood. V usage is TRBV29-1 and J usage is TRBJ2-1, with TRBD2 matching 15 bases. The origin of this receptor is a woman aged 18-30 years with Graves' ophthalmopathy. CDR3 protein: CSVSYPGTSGRWGEQFF. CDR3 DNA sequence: TGCAGCGTCTCCTACCCCGGGACTAGCGGGAGGTGGGGGGAGCAGTTCTTC.